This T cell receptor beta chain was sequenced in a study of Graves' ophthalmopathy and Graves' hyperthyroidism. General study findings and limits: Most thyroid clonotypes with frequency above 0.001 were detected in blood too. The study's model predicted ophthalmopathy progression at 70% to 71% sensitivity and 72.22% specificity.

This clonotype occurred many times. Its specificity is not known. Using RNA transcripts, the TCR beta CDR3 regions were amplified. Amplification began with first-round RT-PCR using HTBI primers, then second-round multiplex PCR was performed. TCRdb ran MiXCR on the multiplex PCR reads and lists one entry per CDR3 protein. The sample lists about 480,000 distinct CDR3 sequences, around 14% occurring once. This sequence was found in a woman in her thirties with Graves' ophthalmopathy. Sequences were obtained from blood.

The chain's CDR3 is CSVELYNTEAFF. The CDR3 coding sequence is TGCAGCGTTGAATTGTATAACACTGAAGCTTTCTTT. V usage is TRBV29-1 and J usage is TRBJ1-1; D is unclear. The CDR3 spans 12 residues. V was pared by 2 bases and J by 2 bases, with 6 bases between. From germline, CDR1 is SQVTM and CDR2 ANQGSEA.